The 31 T cell receptor beta chains listed next were all sequenced from one sample in a study of cytomegalovirus exposure and HLA in healthy donors. The PCR made use of 60 Vbeta and 13 Jbeta primers. Only in-frame clones appear in the TCRdb table, and some are missing; sequencing was by immunoSEQ multiplex PCR. The sample contains 50,000 or so clones, around 81% of which appear only once. Sequencing was performed on PBMCs. The origin of the receptors is a boy aged 5-17 years in good health and CMV-seropositive.

V and J are TRBV19 and TRBJ2-3; unclear D gene. V lost 4 bases and J 6 bases, leaving 8 bases between the germline ends. The V gene's germline CDR1 is LNHDA and CDR2 SQIVND (reference sequence). CDR3 length: 12 amino acids. CDR3 bases: TGTGCCAGTAGTAAATCCGGTGATACGCAGTATTTT. It is translated as CASSKSGDTQYF. Full variable domain (remainder filled in from reference TRBV19 and TRBJ2-3): DGGITQSPKYLFRKEGQNVTLSCEQNLNHDAMYWYRQDPGQGLRLIYYSQIVNDFQKGDIAEGYSVSREKKESFPLTVTSAQKNPTAFYLCASSKSGDTQYFGPGTRLTVL.

This clone counts as medium-sized. The chain is built from TRBV5-1 and TRBJ2-1; D unclear. V was pared by 1 base and J by 3 bases, with 5 bases between. This CDR3 contains 13 residues. Germline-derived CDR1 and CDR2 are SGHRS and YFSETQ. CDR3 residues: CASSLTYYNEQFF. CDR3 nucleotides: TGCGCCAGCAGCTTGACATACTACAATGAGCAGTTCTTC.

The rearrangement joins TRBV19 to TRBJ1-3, with D hard to call. Germline CDR1 and CDR2: LNHDA and SQIVND (reference sequence). This CDR3 has 13 amino acids. Trimming took 9 bases from V and 0 from J, leaving 9 bases between them. CDR3 in amino acids: CASRPGSGNTIYF. CDR3 in DNA: TGTGCCAGCAGGCCAGGCTCTGGAAACACCATATATTTT.

The V call is TRBV15, the J call TRBJ1-5; D gene uncertain. In germline, CDR1 is LNHNV, CDR2 YYDKDF (reference sequence). V dropped 5 bases and J dropped 7 bases, with 12 bases sitting between them. The CDR3 has 13 residues. The CDR3 nucleotides are TGTGCCACCAGCGCAGAGGTTTACCAGCCCCAGCATTTT. Translating it yields CATSAEVYQPQHF.

The CDR3 nucleotides read TGCGCCAGCAGCTCCCGGGGGGGGATGGACACTGAAGCTTTCTTT. Its translation: CASSSRGGMDTEAFF. V gene TRBV5-1 combines with J gene TRBJ1-1; D might be TRBD1 (5 bases). Germline CDR1 is SGHRS and CDR2 is YFSETQ. Trimming left V 3 bases short and J 3 bases short, with 15 bases between. There are 15 residues in the CDR3.

For the CDR3, the DNA is TGTGCCAGCAGTGGAGGGAGCTCCTACGAGCAGTACTTC. It is translated as CASSGGSSYEQYF. The chain recombines TRBV27 with TRBJ2-7; D perhaps matches TRBD2 (6 bases). The V gene's germline CDR1 is MNHEY and CDR2 SMNVEV (reference sequence). Trimming shortened V by 5 bases and J by 0 bases, and 8 bases separated the two germline ends. The CDR3 is 13 amino acids.

This chain uses TRBV6-1 with TRBJ2-7, with 11 bases identical to TRBD2. Trimming at V came to 4 bases and at J to 5 bases, leaving 13 bases not matched to a gene. The CDR3 is 17 residues long. Germline V gene sequence: CDR1 MNHNS, CDR2 SASEGT. The CDR3 DNA reads as TGTGCCAGCAGTGGTACTAGCGGGGGCCCCGGCAGTGACGAGCAGTACTTC. It translates to CASSGTSGGPGSDEQYF.

V and J are TRBV7-9 and TRBJ2-3; D might be TRBD1 (5 bases). CDR1 is SEHNR, CDR2 FQNEAQ, per germline (reference sequence). The CDR3 has 14 amino acids. The V gene lost 7 bases and the J gene lost 4 bases, with 15 bases spanning the gap. CDR3 sequence (DNA): TGTGCCAGCACTCCTTCCTGGGGCCCAGATACGCAGTATTTT. Translated, it gives CASTPSWGPDTQYF.

The V gene is TRBV11-2, the J gene TRBJ2-1; tentatively, D is TRBD1 (5 bases). This CDR3 has 15 residues. CDR1 is SGHAT and CDR2 is FQNNGV in the germline V gene. The V and J ends lost 9 bases and 0 bases respectively, with 15 bases between them. This CDR3 reads CASAREMNSYNEQFF. In nucleotides, the CDR3 is TGTGCCAGTGCCAGGGAAATGAACTCCTACAATGAGCAGTTCTTC.

The chain combines TRBV7-9 with TRBJ1-5; D is uncertain. Per the germline V gene, CDR1 is SEHNR and CDR2 is FQNEAQ (reference sequence). V was shortened by 6 bases and J by 0 bases, with 9 bases between the two germline ends. The CDR3 consists of 14 residues. The CDR3 spells CASSPGNSNQPQHF. For the CDR3, the DNA is TGTGCCAGCAGTCCGGGGAATAGCAATCAGCCCCAGCATTTT.

This clone has only one observation. The rearrangement joins TRBV9 to TRBJ2-5; possibly TRBD1 for D (6 bases). Germline V gene data show CDR1 as SGDLS and CDR2 as YYNGEE. CDR3 size: 15 residues. Trimming cost V 4 bases and J 0 bases, with 13 bases left between them. The CDR3 protein is CASSQQGTYQETQYF. CDR3 DNA sequence: TGTGCCAGCAGCCAACAGGGAACCTACCAAGAGACCCAGTACTTC. Looking up the rest from reference TRBV9 and TRBJ2-5 gives the full variable domain: DSGVTQTPKHLITATGQRVTLRCSPRSGDLSVYWYQQSLDQGLQFLIQYYNGEERAKGNILERFSAQQFPDLHSELNLSSLELGDSALYFCASSQQGTYQETQYFGPGTRLLVL.

Note on this clone: Mismatch with germline at one junction end may stem from a read error. Other DNA sequences in this specimen translate into the identical CDR3. This chain connects TRBV27 to TRBJ2-1; D might be TRBD2 (6 bases). From germline, CDR1 is MNHEY and CDR2 SMNVEV (reference sequence). The CDR3 has 15 amino acids. CDR3 protein: CASSEDPAGLNEQFF. DNA of the CDR3: TGCGCCAGCAGCGAGGACCCCGCGGGGTTAAATGAGCAGTTCTTC.

This clone was detected a few times. This chain joins TRBV7-6 and TRBJ1-1; D perhaps matches TRBD1 (5 bases). This CDR3 is built from 14 residues. In germline, CDR1 is SGHVS, CDR2 FNYEAQ. The germline V and J ends were trimmed by 5 bases and 8 bases, with 18 bases remaining between them. The CDR3 spells CASSPEQVRDEAFF. The CDR3 DNA follows: TGTGCCAGCAGCCCAGAACAGGTGCGAGACGAAGCTTTCTTT.

V is TRBV7-8 and J is TRBJ1-6, with 7 bases matching TRBD1. The germline CDR1 and CDR2 sequences are SGHVS and FQNEAQ. Trimming took 4 bases from V and 8 from J; bases not matched to a gene: 11. The CDR3 totals 16 residues. CDR3 in DNA: TGTGCCAGCAGCTCTTACTTGACAGGGACTGATTCACCCCTCCACTTT. Its translation is CASSSYLTGTDSPLHF.

This clone has more than one count but fewer than ten. The rearrangement links TRBV10-3 to TRBJ1-2; D not resolved. This CDR3 has 15 residues. The V gene's germline CDR1 is ENHRY and CDR2 SYGVKD. V was shortened by 2 bases and J by 8 bases, with 18 bases between the two germline ends. The CDR3: CAISEPGHLLEGYTF. For the CDR3, the DNA is TGTGCCATCAGTGAGCCGGGTCACTTATTAGAGGGCTACACCTTC.

The chain combines TRBV5-8 with TRBJ1-6; 9 nucleotides agree with TRBD1. CDR1 is SGHTS, CDR2 YDEGEE, per germline. This CDR3 region has 14 residues. Trimming removed 2 bases from V and 7 bases from J; junction bases left unmatched: 1. The CDR3 loop is CASSLGQGNSPLHF. The CDR3 nucleotides are TGTGCCAGCAGCTTAGGACAGGGGAATTCACCCCTCCACTTT. Full variable domain (outside the CDR3, taken from reference TRBV5-8 and TRBJ1-6): EAGVTQSPTHLIKTRGQQATLRCSPISGHTSVYWYQQALGLGLQFLLWYDEGEERNRGNFPPRFSGRQFPNYSSELNVNALELEDSALYLCASSLGQGNSPLHFGNGTRLTVT.

This chain joins TRBV2 and TRBJ2-3; 11 nucleotides line up with TRBD2. V dropped 8 bases and J dropped 2; count of bases not matched to a gene: 3. Per germline, CDR1 SNHLY and CDR2 FYNNEI. There are 14 residues in the CDR3. The CDR3 DNA is TGTGCCAGCGATAGCGGGGGGGCCACAGATACGCAGTATTTT. It encodes CASDSGGATDTQYF.

The genes are TRBV11-2 and TRBJ1-2; 7 bases agree with TRBD1. There are 14 residues in the CDR3. Germline CDR1 reads SGHAT; CDR2 reads FQNNGV. V was clipped by 1 base and J by 3 bases; unmatched bases: 2. The CDR3 is CASSLVGTDYGYTF. As DNA, the CDR3 is TGTGCCAGCAGCTTAGTGGGGACAGACTATGGCTACACCTTC.

This clone appeared once. V gene TRBV5-1 combines with J gene TRBJ1-2, with TRBD1 matching 7 bases. V lost 2 bases and J lost 7; bases outside the gene matches: 8. Germline loops: CDR1 SGHRS, CDR2 YFSETQ. The CDR3 totals 14 residues. This CDR3 is CASSFPAGGTGYTF. The CDR3, as DNA: TGCGCCAGCAGCTTTCCAGCAGGGGGTACTGGCTACACCTTC.

This clone was detected a few times. The rearrangement joins TRBV18 to TRBJ2-5; D is possibly TRBD2 (5 bases). The CDR3 length is 13 residues. Per the germline V gene, CDR1 is KGHSH and CDR2 is LQKENI. Trimming took 2 bases from V and 5 from J, leaving 9 bases between them. The CDR3 bases are TGTGCCAGCTCACCATCGAGGAGGGAGACCCAGTACTTC. Protein product: CASSPSRRETQYF.

The chain combines TRBV7-6 with TRBJ2-6; a weak D match, TRBD1 (5 bases). The CDR3 sequence is 15 residues long. Germline CDR1 reads SGHVS; CDR2 reads FNYEAQ. V was clipped by 4 bases and J by 4 bases, with 11 bases between them. The CDR3 here is CASSSQVAGANVLTF. The DNA of the CDR3 is TGTGCCAGCAGCTCACAGGTAGCCGGGGCCAACGTCCTGACTTTC. Full variable domain (missing parts from reference TRBV7-6 and TRBJ2-6): GAGVSQSPRYKVTKRGQDVALRCDPISGHVSLYWYRQALGQGPEFLTYFNYEAQQDKSGLPNDRFSAERPEGSISTLTIQRTEQRDSAMYRCASSSQVAGANVLTFGAGSRLTVL.

V and J are TRBV15 and TRBJ2-7; TRBD1 matches at 7 bases. This CDR3 is 12 amino acids long. Per the germline V gene, CDR1 is LNHNV and CDR2 is YYDKDF (reference sequence). The V and J ends lost 4 bases and 6 bases, in that order; junction bases with no gene match: 3. Here the CDR3 reads CATSTAGGEQYF. Written as DNA, the CDR3 is TGTGCCACCAGCACCGCAGGGGGCGAGCAGTACTTC.

The J gene is TRBJ1-4, the V gene TRBV2; 9 nucleotides line up with TRBD1. V dropped 5 bases and J dropped 8; count of bases not matched to a gene: 9. The CDR3 is made up of 15 amino acids. Germline CDR1 SNHLY, CDR2 FYNNEI. CDR3 amino acids: CASSTPSGTGEKLFF. CDR3 nucleotides: TGTGCCAGCAGTACACCGTCCGGGACAGGGGAAAAACTGTTTTTT.

This clone showed up just once. V usage is TRBV9 and J usage is TRBJ2-5; 7 bases are a match to TRBD2. Germline CDR1 is SGDLS and CDR2 is YYNGEE. This CDR3 comprises 12 residues. The V gene end was trimmed by 0 bases and the J gene end by 7 bases; junction bases not matched to a gene: 0. The CDR3 loop reads CASSVGEGTQYF. CDR3 sequence (DNA): TGTGCCAGCAGCGTAGGGGAGGGGACCCAGTACTTC.

On this clone: An end of the junction does not agree with germline; a read error may underlie this. The chain employs TRBV6-1 and TRBJ2-5, with D maybe TRBD1 (6 bases). Germline V CDR1 and CDR2: MNHNS, SASEGT. The CDR3 contains 15 residues. CDR3 residues: CASSEVTGLQETQYF. The CDR3 DNA is TGTGCCAGCAGCGAAGTTACAGGGCTACAAGAGACCCAGTACTTC.

This clone was observed once. V and J are TRBV9 and TRBJ2-2; a possible D gene is TRBD1 (7 bases). V shed 4 bases and J shed 7 bases, with 17 bases lying between them. Germline CDR1 is SGDLS and CDR2 is YYNGEE. This CDR3 is 15 amino acids long. CDR3 region: CASSHPEGAVGELFF. In DNA, the CDR3 is TGTGCCAGCAGCCATCCGGAGGGGGCGGTCGGGGAGCTGTTTTTT.

This clone was counted once. The chain uses TRBV7-9 and TRBJ1-2; 7 nucleotides agree with TRBD1. Germline loops: CDR1 SEHNR, CDR2 FQNEAQ (reference sequence). J gave up 4 bases and V 4 bases, and 3 bases lay outside the gene matches. The CDR3 length is 13 residues. DNA of the CDR3: TGTGCCAGCAGCTCCGGACAGGTCTATGGCTACACCTTC. It specifies CASSSGQVYGYTF.

Note on this clone: The identical CDR3 is also encoded by other nucleotide sequences in the sample. This sequence joins TRBV6-1 and TRBJ1-3; no clear D gene. Trimming cost V 8 bases and J 2 bases, with 7 bases left between them. The CDR3 contains 12 residues. In germline, CDR1 is MNHNS, CDR2 SASEGT. Written as DNA, the CDR3 is TGTGCCAGCCACAGAACTGGAAACACCATATATTTT. This encodes CASHRTGNTIYF.

The chain carries TRBV19 and TRBJ1-1; D is unclear. The germline V gene has CDR1 LNHDA and CDR2 SQIVND (reference sequence). The CDR3 is 11 amino acids. V was cut by 7 bases and J by 1 base, with 4 bases left in between. The CDR3 DNA reads TGTGCCAGTATCGGGAACACTGAAGCTTTCTTT. It codes for CASIGNTEAFF.

The chain couples TRBV5-5 to TRBJ1-1; D may be TRBD1 (6 bases). This CDR3 is built from 14 residues. The germline V gene has CDR1 SGHKS and CDR2 YYEKEE (reference sequence). V lost 4 bases, J lost 1 base, and 11 bases lay in between. CDR3 bases: TGTGCCAGCAGCAGGGGGGGGAGGAACACTGAAGCTTTCTTT. Amino acids: CASSRGGRNTEAFF.

The V call is TRBV13, the J call TRBJ2-3; 7 nucleotides align to TRBD1. CDR1 is PRHDT and CDR2 is FYEKMQ in the germline V gene (reference sequence). After removal of 2 bases from V and 3 bases from J, the junction contained 5 bases not matched to a gene. This CDR3 is 15 amino acids long. The CDR3 region is CASSLIQGETDTQYF. The CDR3 nucleotides are TGTGCCAGCAGCTTAATCCAGGGGGAAACAGATACGCAGTATTTT.